Presented here are 8 T cell receptor beta chains from one specimen sequenced in a study of post-analysis software for immune sequencing data. Which antigens these TCRs recognize remains unknown. General study results and limits: Among 5 or 6 TRBV segments more frequent in patients than controls were TRBV5-6, TRBV5-1 and TRBV20-1.

TCR beta cDNA libraries had unique molecular identifiers. TCRdb analysed the PCR reads with MiXCR anew, one entry per CDR3 protein. This table holds hundreds of thousands of distinct CDR3 sequences, around 27% found once. Specimen: blood. The source of these receptors is a girl between 5 and 17 years old with multiple sclerosis.

This clonotype was detected a few times. The chain carries TRBV20-1 and TRBJ1-2; D might be TRBD1 (6 bases). Trimming cost V 0 bases and J 4 bases, with 12 bases left between them. The V gene's germline CDR1 is DFQATT and CDR2 SNEGSKA (reference sequence). This CDR3 comprises 14 residues. CDR3 loop: CSARERGAGYGYTF. CDR3 nucleotides: TGCAGTGCTAGAGAACGGGGGGCGGGCTATGGCTACACCTTC.

This clonotype has ten or more counts. The V call is TRBV4-1, the J call TRBJ2-7; 9 nucleotides match TRBD1. This CDR3 comprises 14 residues. Germline V gene data show CDR1 as MGHRA and CDR2 as YSYEKL. Losses at the gene ends were 4 bases for V and 2 bases for J; bases not matched to a gene: 3. The CDR3 loop reads CASSPWDRAYEQYF. CDR3 DNA sequence: TGCGCCAGCAGCCCCTGGGACAGGGCCTACGAGCAGTACTTC.

The V and J genes are TRBV6-2 or TRBV6-3 and TRBJ1-6, with D unclear. In germline, CDR1 is MNHEY, CDR2 SVGEGT. Deletions cut 5 bases from V and 13 bases from J, with 12 bases between. The CDR3 spans 12 residues. This CDR3 reads CASSNLQRPLHF. CDR3 bases: TGTGCCAGCAGTAACCTCCAGCGGCCCCTCCACTTT.

This clonotype was seen a handful of times. The J gene is TRBJ1-2, the V gene TRBV7-9; D gene unclear. Per the germline V gene, CDR1 is SEHNR and CDR2 is FQNEAQ (reference sequence). The CDR3 loop spans 14 amino acids. The V end was cut by 1 base, the J end by 4 bases, with 10 bases between. CDR3 loop: CASSLGGQIYGYTF. CDR3 sequence (DNA): TGTGCCAGCAGCTTAGGCGGCCAGATCTATGGCTACACCTTC.

CDR3 coding DNA: TGCAGTGCGGGGAGGGGTGTGGGGAGCACAGATACGCAGTATTTT. It is translated as CSAGRGVGSTDTQYF. The V and J genes are TRBV20-1 and TRBJ2-3; 7 bases align to TRBD2. The trim removed 6 bases at V and 0 bases at J, leaving 9 bases unmatched. Looked up from germline, CDR1 is DFQATT and CDR2 is SNEGSKA (reference sequence). This CDR3 is 15 amino acids long.

The chain combines TRBV24-1 with TRBJ2-6; D unclear. Trimming shortened V by 3 bases and J by 1 base, and 9 bases separated the two germline ends. The CDR3 is made up of 16 amino acids. From germline, CDR1 is KGHDR and CDR2 SFDVKD. CDR3 nucleotides: TGTGCCACCAGTGATCCACCCAGGTCTGGGGCCAACGTCCTGACTTTC. Translation: CATSDPPRSGANVLTF.

This clonotype turned up a few times. The V gene is TRBV5-1, the J gene TRBJ2-1; weak D call: TRBD2 (5 bases). Per germline, CDR1 SGHRS and CDR2 YFSETQ. The V end was cut by 0 bases, the J end by 5 bases, with 12 bases between. The CDR3 runs to 15 residues. CDR3 region: CASSLVSGYDNEQFF. The CDR3 DNA is TGCGCCAGCAGCTTGGTTTCGGGGTACGACAATGAGCAGTTCTTC.

This clonotype came up a few times. The chain combines TRBV4-2 with TRBJ2-1; D is unresolved. The CDR3 runs 14 residues. V was trimmed by 2 bases and J by 10 bases, leaving 15 bases between them. CDR1 LGHNA and CDR2 YNFKEQ come from the germline V gene. CDR3 protein: CASSQPQDRFEQFF. CDR3 nucleotide sequence: TGTGCCAGCAGCCAACCTCAAGATAGGTTCGAGCAGTTCTTC.